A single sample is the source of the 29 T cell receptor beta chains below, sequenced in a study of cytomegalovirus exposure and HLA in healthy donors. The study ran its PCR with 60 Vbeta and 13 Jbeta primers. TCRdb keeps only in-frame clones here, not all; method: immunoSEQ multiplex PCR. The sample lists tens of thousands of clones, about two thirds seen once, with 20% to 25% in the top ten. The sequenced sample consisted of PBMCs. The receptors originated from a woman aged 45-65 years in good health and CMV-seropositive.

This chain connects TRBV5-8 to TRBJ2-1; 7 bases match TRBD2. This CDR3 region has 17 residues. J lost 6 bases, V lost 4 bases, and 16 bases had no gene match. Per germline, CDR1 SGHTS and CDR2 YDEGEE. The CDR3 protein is CASSPSRTSTPSNEQFF. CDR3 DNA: TGTGCCAGCAGCCCTTCGAGGACTAGTACTCCTTCCAATGAGCAGTTCTTC.

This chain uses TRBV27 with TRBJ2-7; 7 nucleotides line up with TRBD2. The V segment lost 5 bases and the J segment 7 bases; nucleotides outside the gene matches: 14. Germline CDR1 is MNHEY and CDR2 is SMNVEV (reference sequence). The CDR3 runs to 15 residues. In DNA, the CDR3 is TGTGCCAGCAGTCCCTTTCGGGGAGGGTCGTGGGAGCAGTACTTC. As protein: CASSPFRGGSWEQYF.

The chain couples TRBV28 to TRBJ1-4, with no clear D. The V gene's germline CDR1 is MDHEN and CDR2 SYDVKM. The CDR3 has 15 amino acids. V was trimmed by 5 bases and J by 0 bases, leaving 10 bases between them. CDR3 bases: TGTGCCAGCAGTCCCTCCACTGCAACTAATGAAAAACTGTTTTTT. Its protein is CASSPSTATNEKLFF. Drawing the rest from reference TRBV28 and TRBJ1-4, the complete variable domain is DVKVTQSSRYLVKRTGEKVFLECVQDMDHENMFWYRQDPGLGLRLIYFSYDVKMKEKGDIPEGYSVSREKKERFSLILESASTNQTSMYLCASSPSTATNEKLFFGSGTQLSVL.

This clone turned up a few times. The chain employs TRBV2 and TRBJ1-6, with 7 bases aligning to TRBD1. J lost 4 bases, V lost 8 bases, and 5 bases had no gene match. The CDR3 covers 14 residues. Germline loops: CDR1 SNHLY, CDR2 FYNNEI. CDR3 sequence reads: CASSGTAYNSPLHF. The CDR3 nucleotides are TGTGCCAGCTCCGGGACAGCGTATAATTCACCCCTCCACTTT.

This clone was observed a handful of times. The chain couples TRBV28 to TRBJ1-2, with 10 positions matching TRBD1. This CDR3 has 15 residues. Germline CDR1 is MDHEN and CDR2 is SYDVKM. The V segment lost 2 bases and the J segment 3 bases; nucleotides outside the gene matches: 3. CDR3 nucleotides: TGTGCCAGCAGTTTAGGGACAGGGGCCGACTATGGCTACACCTTC. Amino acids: CASSLGTGADYGYTF.

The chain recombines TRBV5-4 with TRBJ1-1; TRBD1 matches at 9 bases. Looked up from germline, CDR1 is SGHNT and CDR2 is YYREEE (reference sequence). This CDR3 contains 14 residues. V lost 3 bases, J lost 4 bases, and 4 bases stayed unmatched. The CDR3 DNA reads TGTGCCAGCAGCTGGGACAGGGATAGCACTGAAGCTTTCTTT. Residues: CASSWDRDSTEAFF.

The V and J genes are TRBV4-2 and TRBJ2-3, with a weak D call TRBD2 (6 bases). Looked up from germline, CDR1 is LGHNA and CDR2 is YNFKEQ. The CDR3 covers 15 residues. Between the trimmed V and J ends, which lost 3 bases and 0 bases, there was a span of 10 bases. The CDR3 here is CASSQGGVSTDTQYF. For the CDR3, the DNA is TGTGCCAGCAGCCAGGGAGGCGTAAGCACAGATACGCAGTATTTT.

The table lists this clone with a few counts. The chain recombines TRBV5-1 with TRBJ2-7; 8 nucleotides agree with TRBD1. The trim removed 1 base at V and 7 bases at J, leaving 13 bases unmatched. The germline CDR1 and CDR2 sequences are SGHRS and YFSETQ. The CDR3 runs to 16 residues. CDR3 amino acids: CASSLSDRGPSTEQYF. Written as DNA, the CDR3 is TGCGCCAGCAGCTTGTCTGACAGGGGACCCTCTACGGAGCAGTACTTC.

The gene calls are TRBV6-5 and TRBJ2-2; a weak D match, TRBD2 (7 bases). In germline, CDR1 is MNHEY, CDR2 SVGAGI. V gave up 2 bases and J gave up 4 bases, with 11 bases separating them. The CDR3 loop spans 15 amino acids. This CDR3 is CASSYVGGGTGELFF. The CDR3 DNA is TGTGCCAGCAGTTACGTGGGAGGGGGCACCGGGGAGCTGTTTTTT.

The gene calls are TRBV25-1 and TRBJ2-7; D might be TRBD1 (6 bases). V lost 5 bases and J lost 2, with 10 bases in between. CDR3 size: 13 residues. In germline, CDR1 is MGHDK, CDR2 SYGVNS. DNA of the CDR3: TGTGCCAGCAGTTCCAGGACAGCCTACGAGCAGTACTTC. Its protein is CASSSRTAYEQYF.

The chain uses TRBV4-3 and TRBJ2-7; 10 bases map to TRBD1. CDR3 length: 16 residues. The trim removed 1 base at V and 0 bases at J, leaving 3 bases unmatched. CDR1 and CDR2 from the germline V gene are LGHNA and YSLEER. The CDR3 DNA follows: TGCGCCAGCAGCCAAGTGGGGACAGGGGACTCCTACGAGCAGTACTTC. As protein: CASSQVGTGDSYEQYF.

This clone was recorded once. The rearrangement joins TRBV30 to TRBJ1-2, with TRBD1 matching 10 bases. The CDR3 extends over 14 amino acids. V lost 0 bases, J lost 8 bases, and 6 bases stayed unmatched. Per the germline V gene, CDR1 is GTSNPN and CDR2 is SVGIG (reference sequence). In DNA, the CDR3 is TGTGCCTGGAGTGTACGGGGGACAGGGGTCGGCTACACCTTC. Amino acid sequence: CAWSVRGTGVGYTF.

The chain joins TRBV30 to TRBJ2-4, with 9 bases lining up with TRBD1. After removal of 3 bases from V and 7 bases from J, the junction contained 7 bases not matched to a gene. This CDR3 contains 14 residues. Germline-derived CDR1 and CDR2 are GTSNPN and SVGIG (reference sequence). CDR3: CAWSGTGGANIQYF. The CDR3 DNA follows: TGTGCCTGGAGCGGTACAGGGGGCGCGAACATTCAGTACTTC.

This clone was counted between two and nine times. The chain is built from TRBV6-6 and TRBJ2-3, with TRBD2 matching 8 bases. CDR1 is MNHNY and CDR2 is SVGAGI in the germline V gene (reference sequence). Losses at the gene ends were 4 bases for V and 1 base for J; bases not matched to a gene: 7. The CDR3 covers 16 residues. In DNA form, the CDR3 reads TGTGCCAGCAGTTCCGGACTAGCAGGGGGCACAGATACGCAGTATTTT. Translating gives CASSSGLAGGTDTQYF.

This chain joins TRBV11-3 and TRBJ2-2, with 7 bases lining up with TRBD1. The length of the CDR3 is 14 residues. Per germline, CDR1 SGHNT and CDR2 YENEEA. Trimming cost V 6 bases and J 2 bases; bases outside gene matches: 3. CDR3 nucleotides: TGTGCCAGCAGTTACAGGGGAAACACCGGGGAGCTGTTTTTT. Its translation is CASSYRGNTGELFF. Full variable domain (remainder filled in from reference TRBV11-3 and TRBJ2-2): EAGVVQSPRYKIIEKKQPVAFWCNPISGHNTLYWYLQNLGQGPELLIRYENEEAVDDSQLPKDRFSAERLKGVDSTLKIQPAELGDSAVYLCASSYRGNTGELFFGEGSRLTVL.

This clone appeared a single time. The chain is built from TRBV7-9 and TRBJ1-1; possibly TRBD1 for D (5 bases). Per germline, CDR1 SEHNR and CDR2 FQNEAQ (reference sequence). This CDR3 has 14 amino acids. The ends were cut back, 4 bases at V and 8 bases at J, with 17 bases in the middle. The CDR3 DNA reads TGTGCCAGCAGCTCCCTAGGGTCAGACAGAGAAGCTTTCTTT. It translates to CASSSLGSDREAFF.

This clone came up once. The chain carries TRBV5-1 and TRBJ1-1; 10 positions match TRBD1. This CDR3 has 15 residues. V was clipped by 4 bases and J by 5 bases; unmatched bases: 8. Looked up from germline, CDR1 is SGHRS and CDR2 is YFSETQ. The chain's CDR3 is CASSLLDRGRTEAFF. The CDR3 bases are TGCGCCAGCAGCCTCCTAGACAGGGGGCGTACTGAAGCTTTCTTT.

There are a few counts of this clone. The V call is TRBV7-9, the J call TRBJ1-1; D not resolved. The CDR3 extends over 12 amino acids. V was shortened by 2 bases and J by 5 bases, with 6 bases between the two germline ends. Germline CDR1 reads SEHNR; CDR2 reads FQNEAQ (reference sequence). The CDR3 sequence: CASSLLETEAFF. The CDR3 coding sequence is TGTGCCAGCAGCTTATTAGAGACTGAAGCTTTCTTT. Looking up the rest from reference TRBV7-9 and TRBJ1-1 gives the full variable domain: DTGVSQNPRHKITKRGQNVTFRCDPISEHNRLYWYRQTLGQGPEFLTYFQNEAQLEKSRLLSDRFSAERPKGSFSTLEIQRTEQGDSAMYLCASSLLETEAFFGQGTRLTVV.

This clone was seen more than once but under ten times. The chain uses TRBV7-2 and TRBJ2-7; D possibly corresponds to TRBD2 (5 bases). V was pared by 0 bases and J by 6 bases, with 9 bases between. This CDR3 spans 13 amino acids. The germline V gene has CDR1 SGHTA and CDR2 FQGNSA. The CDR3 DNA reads TGTGCCAGCAGCTTAGCGCGAGAGGGCGAGCAGTACTTC. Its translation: CASSLAREGEQYF.

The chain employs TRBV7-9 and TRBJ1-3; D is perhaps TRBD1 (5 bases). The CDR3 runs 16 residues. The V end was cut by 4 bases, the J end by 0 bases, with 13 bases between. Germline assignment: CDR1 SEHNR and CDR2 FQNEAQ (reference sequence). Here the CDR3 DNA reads TGTGCCAGCAGCTCCCCGGGACTGAGCTCTGGAAACACCATATATTTT. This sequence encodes CASSSPGLSSGNTIYF.

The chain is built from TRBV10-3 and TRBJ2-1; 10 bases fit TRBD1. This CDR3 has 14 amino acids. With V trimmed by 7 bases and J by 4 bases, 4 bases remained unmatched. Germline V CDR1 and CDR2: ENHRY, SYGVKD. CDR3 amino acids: CAIMGQGTYNEQFF. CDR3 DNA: TGTGCCATCATGGGACAGGGGACGTACAATGAGCAGTTCTTC.

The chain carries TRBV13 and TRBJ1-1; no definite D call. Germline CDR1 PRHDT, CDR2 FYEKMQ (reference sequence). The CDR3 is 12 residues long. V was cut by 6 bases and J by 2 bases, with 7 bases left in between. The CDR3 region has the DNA TGTGCCAGCAGTTGGACTAACACTGAAGCTTTCTTT. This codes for CASSWTNTEAFF.

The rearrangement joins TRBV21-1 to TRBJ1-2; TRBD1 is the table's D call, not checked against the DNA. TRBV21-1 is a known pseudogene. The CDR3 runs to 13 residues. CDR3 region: CASSNRVSYGYTF. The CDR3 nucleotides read TGTGCCAGCAGCAACAGGGTTTCGTATGGCTACACCTTC.

The CDR3 reads CASSLTRDSNTEAFF. The DNA for the CDR3 is TGTGCCAGCAGCTTAACGAGGGACTCCAACACTGAAGCTTTCTTT. This chain links TRBV7-3 with TRBJ1-1; D might be TRBD1 (5 bases). The V and J ends lost 0 bases and 2 bases respectively, with 10 bases between them. The V gene's germline CDR1 is SGHTA and CDR2 FQGTGA. The CDR3 runs to 15 residues.

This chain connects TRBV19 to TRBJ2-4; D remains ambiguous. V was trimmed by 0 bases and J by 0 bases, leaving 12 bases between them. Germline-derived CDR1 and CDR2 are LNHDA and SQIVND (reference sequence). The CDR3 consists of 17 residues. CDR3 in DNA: TGTGCCAGTAGTATAGATTCCGTCCCTTCAGCCAAAAACATTCAGTACTTC. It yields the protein CASSIDSVPSAKNIQYF.

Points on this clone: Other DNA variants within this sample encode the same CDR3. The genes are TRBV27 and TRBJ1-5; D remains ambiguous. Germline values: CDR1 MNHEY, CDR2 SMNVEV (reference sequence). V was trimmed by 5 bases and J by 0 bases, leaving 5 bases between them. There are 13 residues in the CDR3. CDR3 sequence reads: CASSPYSNQPQHF. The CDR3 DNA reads TGTGCCAGCAGTCCGTATAGCAATCAGCCCCAGCATTTT.

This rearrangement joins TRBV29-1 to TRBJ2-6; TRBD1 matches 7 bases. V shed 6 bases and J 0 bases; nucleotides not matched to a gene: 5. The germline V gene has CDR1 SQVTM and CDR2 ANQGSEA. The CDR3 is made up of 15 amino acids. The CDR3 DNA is TGCAGCGTCCAGGGGGAGCCCTCTGGGGCCAACGTCCTGACTTTC. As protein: CSVQGEPSGANVLTF.

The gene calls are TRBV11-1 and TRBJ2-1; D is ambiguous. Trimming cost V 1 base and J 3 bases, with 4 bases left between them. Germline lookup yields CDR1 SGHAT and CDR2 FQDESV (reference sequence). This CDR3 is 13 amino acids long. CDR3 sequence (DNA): TGTGCCAGCAGCTTAGGACTCTACAATGAGCAGTTCTTC. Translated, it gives CASSLGLYNEQFF.

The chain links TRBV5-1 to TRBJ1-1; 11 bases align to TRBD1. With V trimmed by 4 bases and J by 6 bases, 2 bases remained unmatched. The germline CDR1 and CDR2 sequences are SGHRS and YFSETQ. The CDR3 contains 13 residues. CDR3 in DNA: TGCGCCAGCAGCCCGGACAGGGGGCCTGAAGCTTTCTTT. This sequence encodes CASSPDRGPEAFF.